The 20 T cell receptor beta chains presented below share a single source sample, sequenced in a study of blood T cell repertoires in COVID-19. TCRdb keeps only in-frame clones here, not all; method: immunoSEQ multiplex PCR. The sample lists 200,000 to 250,000 clones, 65% to 85% seen once, with roughly 6.2% in the top ten. Input material: PBMCs or T cells enriched from blood (not recorded which). The source is a woman between 35 and 50 years old who had recovered from COVID-19.

This chain connects TRBV5-5 to TRBJ1-4; D uncertain. The CDR3 is 13 amino acids. CDR1 SGHKS and CDR2 YYEKEE come from the germline V gene (reference sequence). The ends were cut back, 1 base at V and 7 bases at J, with 8 bases in the middle. In nucleotides, the CDR3 is TGTGCCAGCAGCTTGAATCCAGTTGAAAAACTGTTTTTT. Protein: CASSLNPVEKLFF.

This chain joins TRBV29-1 and TRBJ2-7, with TRBD1 as a possible D gene (6 bases). Trimming left V 7 bases short and J 1 base short, with 14 bases between. Germline values: CDR1 SQVTM, CDR2 ANQGSEA. The CDR3 is 13 amino acids. CDR3 coding DNA: TGCAGCGCTTTCAAGAGGGGGTCCTACGAGCAGTACTTC. Amino acids: CSAFKRGSYEQYF.

This chain connects TRBV5-1 to TRBJ1-1; a possible D gene is TRBD1 (6 bases). V was clipped by 4 bases and J by 5 bases, with 12 bases between them. This CDR3 is built from 13 residues. Germline lookup yields CDR1 SGHRS and CDR2 YFSETQ. DNA for the CDR3: TGCGCCAGCAGCCAAGGGGGTCGAACTGAAGCTTTCTTT. It codes for CASSQGGRTEAFF.

This rearrangement joins TRBV18 to TRBJ1-1; TRBD1 aligns across 8 bases. Germline V CDR1 and CDR2: KGHSH, LQKENI. CDR3 size: 14 residues. Losses at the gene ends were 7 bases for V and 7 bases for J; bases not matched to a gene: 11. This CDR3 reads CASFPGTGAFEAFF. The CDR3 coding sequence is TGTGCCAGCTTCCCCGGGACAGGAGCTTTTGAAGCTTTCTTT. The full variable domain, rest sourced from reference TRBV18 and TRBJ1-1, is NAGVMQNPRHLVRRRGQEARLRCSPMKGHSHVYWYRQLPEEGLKFMVYLQKENIIDESGMPKERFSAEFPKEGPSILRIQQVVRGDSAAYFCASFPGTGAFEAFFGQGTRLTVV.

The J gene is TRBJ2-3, the V gene TRBV5-1; 11 nucleotides align to TRBD2. The germline gives CDR1 SGHRS, CDR2 YFSETQ. V gave up 3 bases and J gave up 2 bases; unmatched junction bases: 2. This CDR3 comprises 15 residues. CDR3 bases: TGCGCCAGCAGCTCGACTAGCGGGGACACAGATACGCAGTATTTT. It translates to CASSSTSGDTDTQYF.

This chain joins TRBV7-7 and TRBJ2-2; D might be TRBD1 (5 bases). V was pared by 5 bases and J by 1 base, with 11 bases between. Germline V gene data show CDR1 as SSHAT and CDR2 as FNYEAQ (reference sequence). There are 15 residues in the CDR3. The CDR3 sequence is CASSLGDRNTGELFF. DNA for the CDR3: TGTGCCAGCAGCCTGGGTGACAGGAACACCGGGGAGCTGTTTTTT.

This chain connects TRBV18 to TRBJ2-3, with D possibly being TRBD2 (6 bases). This CDR3 is built from 13 residues. Trimming pared 3 bases from V and 3 bases from J, leaving 7 bases between. The germline V gene has CDR1 KGHSH and CDR2 LQKENI. The CDR3 DNA reads as TGTGCCAGCTCACCCGGGACTACAGATACGCAGTATTTT. This sequence encodes CASSPGTTDTQYF.

The V and J genes are TRBV29-1 and TRBJ2-3, with D possibly matching TRBD2 (5 bases). Looked up from germline, CDR1 is SQVTM and CDR2 is ANQGSEA. CDR3 length: 13 residues. V was pared by 1 base and J by 4 bases, with 9 bases between. DNA of the CDR3: TGCAGCGTTGAAGGGACTCGCGCAGATACGCAGTATTTT. This codes for CSVEGTRADTQYF.

The chain couples TRBV7-2 to TRBJ1-2, with 7 nucleotides matching TRBD1. Unmatched junction bases numbered 16, after V lost 7 bases and J lost 8 bases. Germline V gene sequence: CDR1 SGHTA, CDR2 FQGNSA. This CDR3 spans 15 amino acids. CDR3 amino acids: CASILGGQTTLGYTF. DNA for the CDR3: TGTGCCAGCATCCTTGGGGGACAGACTACTTTAGGCTACACCTTC. The full variable domain, rest sourced from reference TRBV7-2 and TRBJ1-2, is GAGVSQSPSNKVTEKGKDVELRCDPISGHTALYWYRQSLGQGLEFLIYFQGNSAPDKSGLPSDRFSAERTGGSVSTLTIQRTQQEDSAVYLCASILGGQTTLGYTFGSGTRLTVV.

The chain couples TRBV28 to TRBJ1-1; D is undetermined. V was trimmed by 2 bases and J by 4 bases, leaving 11 bases between them. Germline V gene sequence: CDR1 MDHEN, CDR2 SYDVKM. The CDR3 has 14 amino acids. For the CDR3, the DNA is TGTGCCAGCAGTTTACGGGGTTGGGGCACTGAAGCTTTCTTT. Translating it yields CASSLRGWGTEAFF.

V and J are TRBV27 and TRBJ1-4, with 8 bases aligning to TRBD1. This CDR3 has 14 residues. V was clipped by 9 bases and J by 4 bases; unmatched bases: 7. The germline gives CDR1 MNHEY, CDR2 SMNVEV (reference sequence). The CDR3 spells CASSPDRGNEKLFF. As DNA, the CDR3 is TGTGCCAGTAGTCCCGACAGGGGTAATGAAAAACTGTTTTTT.

The chain links TRBV2 to TRBJ1-5; 10 nucleotides align to TRBD1. Germline CDR1 is SNHLY and CDR2 is FYNNEI. V shed 8 bases, J shed 5 bases, and the junction held 3 bases outside the gene matches. The CDR3 contains 13 residues. CDR3 amino acids: CASGQGVYQPQHF. CDR3 nucleotides: TGTGCCAGCGGACAGGGGGTCTATCAGCCCCAGCATTTT.

The chain carries TRBV28 and TRBJ1-1, with D perhaps TRBD1 (5 bases). V gave up 4 bases and J gave up 3 bases, with 15 bases separating them. The CDR3 runs to 15 residues. CDR1 and CDR2 (germline): MDHEN, SYDVKM. The CDR3 DNA reads as TGTGCCAGCAGTTCCCCCCGGGGGGATCACACTGAAGCTTTCTTT. This codes for CASSSPRGDHTEAFF.

This clone was recorded a few times. Here the CDR3 DNA reads TGCGCCAGCAGCCCCGGGGGTAGCGGGAGCTACGAGCAGTACTTC. Encoded protein: CASSPGGSGSYEQYF. The chain has TRBV5-1 and TRBJ2-7, with 9 bases fitting TRBD2. The trim removed 4 bases at V and 3 bases at J, leaving 8 bases unmatched. CDR3 length: 15 residues. Germline CDR1 is SGHRS and CDR2 is YFSETQ.

The chain joins TRBV6-2 or TRBV6-3 to TRBJ2-1; weak D call: TRBD1 (5 bases). Trimming stripped 4 bases from V and 2 bases from J, with 9 bases between. The CDR3 runs to 14 residues. Per the germline V gene, CDR1 is MNHEY and CDR2 is SVGEGT. Here the CDR3 DNA reads TGTGCCAGCAGTTTCTTGGGGCCCTACAATGAGCAGTTCTTC. It yields the protein CASSFLGPYNEQFF.

The gene calls are TRBV4-2 and TRBJ1-4, with 7 bases aligning to TRBD1. Germline lookup yields CDR1 LGHNA and CDR2 YNFKEQ. This CDR3 spans 15 amino acids. After removal of 4 bases from V and 3 bases from J, the junction contained 5 bases not matched to a gene. The DNA of the CDR3 is TGTGCCAGCAGCCTTAACAGGGGCGCTAATGAAAAACTGTTTTTT. Residues: CASSLNRGANEKLFF.

This clone has a single count. The chain links TRBV5-6 to TRBJ2-7; 10 bases agree with TRBD1. Germline V gives CDR1 SGHDT, CDR2 YYEEEE. V was pared by 6 bases and J by 5 bases, with 11 bases of the junction left unmatched. This CDR3 comprises 15 residues. The CDR3 reads CASTGDRGRINEQYF. The CDR3 nucleotides read TGTGCCAGCACCGGAGACAGGGGGCGCATCAACGAGCAGTACTTC.

The CDR3 region is CASSRWADQPQHF. In nucleotides, the CDR3 is TGTGCCAGCAGCCGGTGGGCAGATCAGCCCCAGCATTTT. The chain joins TRBV7-9 to TRBJ1-5; no clear D. Per the germline V gene, CDR1 is SEHNR and CDR2 is FQNEAQ (reference sequence). With 5 bases removed from V and 5 bases from J, the gap between germline ends came to 10 bases. The CDR3 runs to 13 residues.

The rearrangement links TRBV7-2 to TRBJ1-6, with D tentatively TRBD1 (5 bases). The V and J ends lost 3 bases and 7 bases respectively, with 10 bases between them. The CDR3 is made up of 14 amino acids. Germline V lookup: CDR1 SGHTA, CDR2 FQGNSA. DNA for the CDR3: TGTGCCAGCAGCTTTCGGGAGGGGAATTCACCCCTCCACTTT. Translation gives CASSFREGNSPLHF.

The chain employs TRBV23-1 and TRBJ2-5, with D perhaps matching TRBD2 (5 bases). TRBV23-1 is given ORF status, its function remaining uncertain. CDR3 length: 15 residues. The ends were cut back, 6 bases at V and 3 bases at J, with 17 bases in the middle. The CDR3 coding sequence is TGCGCCAGCAGCCCCTTAAGGACTTTAAAAGAGACCCAGTACTTC. Protein: CASSPLRTLKETQYF.